The next 24 T cell receptor beta chains were all read from a single sample in a study of blood T cell repertoires in COVID-19. Only in-frame clones appear in the TCRdb table, and some are missing; sequencing was by immunoSEQ multiplex PCR. The repertoire holds 180,000 or so clones, with roughly nine tenths as singletons. The source material was PBMCs or T cells enriched from blood (not recorded which). These receptors were obtained from a woman between 35 and 50 years old with acute COVID-19.

This chain joins TRBV4-2 and TRBJ2-5; TRBD2 matches 15 bases. The germline V gene has CDR1 LGHNA and CDR2 YNFKEQ. The CDR3 has 17 residues. J was trimmed by 0 bases and V by 4 bases; bases with no gene match: 3. CDR3 sequence (DNA): TGTGCCAGCAGCCGCGGGACTAGCGGGAGGTACCAAGAGACCCAGTACTTC. This sequence encodes CASSRGTSGRYQETQYF.

J is TRBJ1-6 and V is TRBV7-3; the match to TRBD1 covers 8 bases. The germline gives CDR1 SGHTA, CDR2 FQGTGA. The V segment lost 5 bases and the J segment 7 bases; nucleotides outside the gene matches: 4. The CDR3 is 14 residues long. The CDR3 loop reads CASSQDRANSPLHF. The CDR3 DNA sequence: TGTGCCAGCAGCCAGGACAGGGCCAATTCACCCCTCCACTTT.

The rearrangement uses TRBV7-2 and TRBJ2-2; D remains unclear. CDR3 length equals 13 residues. Germline values: CDR1 SGHTA, CDR2 FQGNSA. The V end lost 2 bases, the J end lost 6 bases, and 7 bases lay between the germline ends. The CDR3 reads CASSLSFAGELFF. As DNA, the CDR3 is TGTGCCAGCAGCTTATCCTTTGCCGGGGAGCTGTTTTTT.

This rearrangement joins TRBV4-1 to TRBJ2-1; no reliable D call. Trimming took off 0 bases at V and 0 bases at J, with 9 bases between the two ends. Germline assignment: CDR1 MGHRA and CDR2 YSYEKL. The CDR3 is 16 residues long. Here the CDR3 DNA reads TGCGCCAGCAGCCAAGATCACAGTGTCTCCTACAATGAGCAGTTCTTC. Translating gives CASSQDHSVSYNEQFF.

The chain is built from TRBV2 and TRBJ2-1, with 8 bases matching TRBD2. The length of the CDR3 is 15 residues. Trimming removed 2 bases from V and 7 bases from J; junction bases left unmatched: 7. The germline V gene encodes CDR1 SNHLY and CDR2 FYNNEI. CDR3 residues: CASSESAGVSNEQFF. The CDR3 nucleotides read TGTGCCAGCAGTGAATCAGCGGGAGTATCAAATGAGCAGTTCTTC.

The chain employs TRBV5-5 and TRBJ2-7, with a possible D match to TRBD2 (6 bases). Germline CDR1 SGHKS, CDR2 YYEKEE (reference sequence). The CDR3 runs to 15 residues. The V gene lost 4 bases and the J gene lost 0 bases, with 14 bases spanning the gap. The CDR3 region is CASSLTDGSSYEQYF. DNA of the CDR3: TGTGCCAGCAGCCTCACAGACGGGAGCTCCTACGAGCAGTACTTC.

V and J are TRBV2 and TRBJ2-7; D remains unclear. Trimming took off 6 bases at V and 3 bases at J, with 6 bases between the two ends. The length of the CDR3 is 11 residues. Germline V gene data show CDR1 as SNHLY and CDR2 as FYNNEI. The CDR3 sequence is CASRLSYEQYF. The CDR3 region has the DNA TGTGCCAGCAGGCTCAGCTACGAGCAGTACTTC.

The chain has TRBV7-2 and TRBJ2-4; a weak D match, TRBD2 (7 bases). This CDR3 is 15 amino acids long. Germline loops: CDR1 SGHTA, CDR2 FQGNSA. V was shortened by 5 bases and J by 10 bases, with 21 bases between the two germline ends. The CDR3 DNA reads as TGTGCCAGCAGCCTAAATGACTTCCGGGGGGCTATTCAGTACTTC. This translates into CASSLNDFRGAIQYF.

The chain links TRBV19 to TRBJ1-4; 8 nucleotides line up with TRBD1. Germline lookup yields CDR1 LNHDA and CDR2 SQIVND (reference sequence). V lost 6 bases, J lost 7 bases, and 7 bases stayed unmatched. The CDR3 covers 14 residues. The CDR3 coding sequence is TGTGCCAGTAGGGACAGGGTAAAGCTTGAAAAACTGTTTTTT. This sequence encodes CASRDRVKLEKLFF.

This clone has only a few counts. The CDR3 bases are TGTGCCAGCAGTTTCCAGGCGGGAAATGGCTACACCTTC. It codes for CASSFQAGNGYTF. The chain employs TRBV27 and TRBJ1-2; D gene unclear. Germline CDR1 is MNHEY and CDR2 is SMNVEV (reference sequence). CDR3 length: 13 residues. V lost 3 bases and J 6 bases, leaving 11 bases between the germline ends.

The chain has TRBV19 and TRBJ1-5; D perhaps matches TRBD1 (6 bases). The CDR3 covers 15 residues. From germline, CDR1 is LNHDA and CDR2 SQIVND (reference sequence). Trimming shortened V by 4 bases and J by 6 bases, and 16 bases separated the two germline ends. CDR3 nucleotides: TGTGCCAGTAGTACCCCCCCGCAACAGGGTCAGCCCCAGCATTTT. Its translation is CASSTPPQQGQPQHF. Supplemented by reference TRBV19 and TRBJ1-5, the full variable domain reads DGGITQSPKYLFRKEGQNVTLSCEQNLNHDAMYWYRQDPGQGLRLIYYSQIVNDFQKGDIAEGYSVSREKKESFPLTVTSAQKNPTAFYLCASSTPPQQGQPQHFGDGTRLSIL.

The rearrangement links TRBV3-1 (or the pseudogene TRBV3-2) to TRBJ2-2, with 7 bases fitting TRBD1. The CDR3 is made up of 14 amino acids. With V trimmed by 4 bases and J by 2 bases, 1 base remained unmatched. Per the germline V gene, CDR1 is LGHDT and CDR2 is YNNKEL (reference sequence). The CDR3 DNA reads as TGTGCCAGCAGCCGGGACAGCAACACCGGGGAGCTGTTTTTT. It translates to CASSRDSNTGELFF.

Only one count was recorded for this clone. This sequence joins TRBV3-1 (or the pseudogene TRBV3-2) and TRBJ1-2; D not resolved. The germline V and J ends were trimmed by 1 base and 4 bases, with 10 bases remaining between them. Germline V gene sequence: CDR1 LGHDT, CDR2 YNNKEL (reference sequence). The CDR3 length is 14 residues. DNA for the CDR3: TGTGCCAGCAGCCAAGCCCCCTACTCCTATGGCTACACCTTC. Its translation: CASSQAPYSYGYTF.

This clone has only one observation. This chain joins TRBV3-1 (or the pseudogene TRBV3-2) and TRBJ1-2, with 9 positions matching TRBD1. The V segment lost 5 bases and the J segment 4 bases; nucleotides outside the gene matches: 8. CDR1 is LGHDT, CDR2 YNNKEL, per germline (reference sequence). CDR3 length: 15 residues. This chain's CDR3 is CASSAYPQGAYGYTF. In nucleotides, the CDR3 is TGTGCCAGCAGCGCATATCCACAGGGGGCCTATGGCTACACCTTC.

The chain is built from TRBV20-1 and TRBJ2-7, with D perhaps TRBD1 (6 bases). Germline CDR1 and CDR2: DFQATT and SNEGSKA (reference sequence). The V and J ends lost 5 bases and 6 bases respectively, with 11 bases between them. CDR3 length equals 11 residues. CDR3 sequence reads: CSAPGTSEQYF. The CDR3, as DNA: TGCAGTGCTCCCGGGACATCCGAGCAGTACTTC.

This clone showed up just a few times. The rearrangement joins TRBV20-1 to TRBJ2-3; 7 bases line up with TRBD2. Germline CDR1 and CDR2: DFQATT and SNEGSKA (reference sequence). The V gene end was trimmed by 3 bases and the J gene end by 7 bases; junction bases not matched to a gene: 7. CDR3 length: 13 residues. The CDR3: CSASGGSPNTQYF. CDR3 DNA sequence: TGCAGTGCTAGTGGCGGGAGTCCGAATACGCAGTATTTT.

V usage is TRBV19 and J usage is TRBJ1-2; TRBD1 might be the D (6 bases). The CDR3 is 14 residues long. Trimming cost V 5 bases and J 7 bases, with 17 bases left between them. Per the germline V gene, CDR1 is LNHDA and CDR2 is SQIVND (reference sequence). This chain's CDR3 is CASSRGSAGVGYTF. The CDR3 DNA reads as TGTGCCAGTAGTCGGGGTTCGGCAGGGGTTGGCTACACCTTC. The full variable domain, completed using reference TRBV19 and TRBJ1-2, is DGGITQSPKYLFRKEGQNVTLSCEQNLNHDAMYWYRQDPGQGLRLIYYSQIVNDFQKGDIAEGYSVSREKKESFPLTVTSAQKNPTAFYLCASSRGSAGVGYTFGSGTRLTVV.

The gene calls are TRBV19 and TRBJ2-5, with 8 bases identical to TRBD1. Germline V gene lookup returns CDR1 LNHDA and CDR2 SQIVND (reference sequence). V was clipped by 3 bases and J by 5 bases; unmatched bases: 2. The CDR3 covers 13 residues. CDR3 in DNA: TGTGCCAGTAGTATCCGGACAGGGGAGACCCAGTACTTC. As protein: CASSIRTGETQYF.

The gene calls are TRBV7-6 and TRBJ2-4; 10 nucleotides match TRBD2. The V gene end was trimmed by 6 bases and the J gene end by 7 bases; junction bases not matched to a gene: 15. CDR1 and CDR2 (germline): SGHVS, FNYEAQ. This CDR3 is built from 17 residues. The CDR3 sequence is CASSQKASGGAGNIQYF. The CDR3 coding sequence is TGTGCCAGCAGTCAAAAGGCCAGCGGGGGGGCTGGGAACATTCAGTACTTC.

The chain has TRBV6-5 and TRBJ2-1; no firm D call. Trimming took off 3 bases at V and 3 bases at J, with 12 bases between the two ends. The length of the CDR3 is 15 residues. In germline, CDR1 is MNHEY, CDR2 SVGAGI. CDR3 sequence: CASSYKQTGYNEQFF. CDR3 DNA: TGTGCCAGCAGTTATAAACAGACCGGCTACAATGAGCAGTTCTTC.

The gene calls are TRBV12-3 or TRBV12-4 and TRBJ2-7; a possible D gene is TRBD1 (6 bases). This CDR3 has 12 residues. V dropped 5 bases and J dropped 6 bases, with 11 bases sitting between them. The CDR3 spells CASSPGTFEQYF. Here the CDR3 DNA reads TGTGCCAGCAGTCCAGGGACATTCGAGCAGTACTTC.

This chain connects TRBV7-3 to TRBJ2-1; 7 nucleotides match TRBD2. The trim removed 3 bases at V and 3 bases at J, leaving 5 bases unmatched. The CDR3 runs 15 residues. CDR1 and CDR2 from the germline V gene are SGHTA and FQGTGA. The CDR3 DNA reads TGTGCCAGCAGCTTGCGACTAGCCAACTACAATGAGCAGTTCTTC. It yields the protein CASSLRLANYNEQFF.

V usage is TRBV10-3 and J usage is TRBJ1-3; 7 bases match TRBD1. J gave up 9 bases and V 4 bases, and 12 bases lay outside the gene matches. Germline CDR1 ENHRY, CDR2 SYGVKD. The CDR3 consists of 15 residues. The CDR3 region has the DNA TGTGCCATCAGTGCTAACCGGGACAGTAAGTGCACCATATATTTT. Translating gives CAISANRDSKCTIYF.

This sequence joins TRBV5-1 and TRBJ1-1; D is perhaps TRBD1 (5 bases). The V and J ends lost 0 bases and 5 bases respectively, with 17 bases between them. The CDR3 length is 16 residues. Germline CDR1 is SGHRS and CDR2 is YFSETQ. CDR3 protein: CASSLAMGGGLTEAFF. DNA for the CDR3: TGCGCCAGCAGCTTGGCCATGGGGGGAGGGCTAACTGAAGCTTTCTTT.